This entry features one TCR beta chain sequence. The antigen is unknown. The CDR3 has 15 residues. The J segment lost 4 bases and the V segment lost 4 bases, leaving 9 bases of the junction unmatched. In germline, CDR1 is MNHEY, CDR2 SMNVEV (reference sequence). The beta constant-region primer was an equimolar mix of two oligonucleotides covering TRBC1 and TRBC2. Four rounds of PCR amplified the ligated cDNA using nested alpha and beta constant-region primers plus SP2. TCRdb passed the UMI-ligation and nested PCR reads through MiXCR, listing each CDR3 protein once. The sample has 95,000 to 150,000 distinct CDR3 sequences; 35% to 40% are singletons. This sample was taken from a study of naive and memory T cell subsets. Study observations and caveats: No ground truth validated the naive and memory repertoire findings.

CMV status came from CD4+ IFNgamma after overnight CMV lysate stimulation. The source of this sequence is a human donor in good health. This rearrangement joins TRBV27 to TRBJ1-1; 7 nucleotides line up with TRBD1. Sequenced material: central memory CD4+ T cells from blood. The CDR3 bases are TGTGCCAGCAGTTCATTGGGACAGCTTCGCACTGAAGCTTTCTTT. Encoded protein: CASSSLGQLRTEAFF.